This TCR beta chain was sequenced for a study of blood T cell repertoires in COVID-19. This CDR3 is built from 16 residues. V trimming: 5 bases; J trimming: 5 bases; junction bases outside the gene matches: 13. The germline V gene has CDR1 MNHEY and CDR2 SVGEGT. In the study's own analysis: Using reference gene primer amplification, nucleated cell counts were estimated. Measured with immunoSEQ multiplex PCR; TCRdb has only the in-frame clones, and not every one. V and J calls and clone size come straight from that table; D and trimming were deduced from the DNA. The sample lists about 74,000 clones; about 86% were seen once.

The sequence was obtained from an elderly woman with active or convalescent COVID-19. This chain joins TRBV6-2 or TRBV6-3 and TRBJ2-5; 8 nucleotides match TRBD2. Sequencing was done on a sample of peripheral blood. CDR3: CASSPPGGLQWETQYF. The CDR3 DNA follows: TGTGCCAGCAGTCCACCGGGGGGGCTGCAATGGGAGACCCAGTACTTC.